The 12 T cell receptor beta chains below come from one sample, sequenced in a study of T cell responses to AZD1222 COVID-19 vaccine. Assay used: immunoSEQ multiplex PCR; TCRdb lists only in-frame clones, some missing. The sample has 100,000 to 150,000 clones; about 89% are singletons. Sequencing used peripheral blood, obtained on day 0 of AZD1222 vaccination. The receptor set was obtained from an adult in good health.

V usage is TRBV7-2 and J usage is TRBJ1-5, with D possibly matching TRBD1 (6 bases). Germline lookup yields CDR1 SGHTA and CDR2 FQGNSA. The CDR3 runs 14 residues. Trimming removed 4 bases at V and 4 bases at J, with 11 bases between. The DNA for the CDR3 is TGTGCCAGCAGCTCCCTGACAGGAAATCAGCCCCAGCATTTT. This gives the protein CASSSLTGNQPQHF.

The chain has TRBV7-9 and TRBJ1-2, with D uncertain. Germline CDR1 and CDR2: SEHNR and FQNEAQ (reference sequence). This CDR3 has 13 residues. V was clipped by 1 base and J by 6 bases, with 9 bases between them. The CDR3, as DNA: TGTGCCAGCAGCTTAGTAGGGAATGATGGCTACACCTTC. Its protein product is CASSLVGNDGYTF.

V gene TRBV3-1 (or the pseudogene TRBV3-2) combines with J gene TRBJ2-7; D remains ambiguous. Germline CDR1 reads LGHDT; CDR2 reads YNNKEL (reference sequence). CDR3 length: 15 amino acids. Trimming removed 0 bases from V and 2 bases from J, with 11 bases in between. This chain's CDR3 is CASSQEGKGTYEQYF. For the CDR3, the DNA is TGTGCCAGCAGCCAAGAGGGTAAAGGGACCTACGAGCAGTACTTC.

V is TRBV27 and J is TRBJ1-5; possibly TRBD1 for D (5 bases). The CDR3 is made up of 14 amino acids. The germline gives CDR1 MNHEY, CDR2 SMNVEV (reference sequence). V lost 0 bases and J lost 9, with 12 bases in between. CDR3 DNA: TGTGCCAGCAGTTTATCAGAGGGGTCGGGGCCCCAGCATTTT. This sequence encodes CASSLSEGSGPQHF.

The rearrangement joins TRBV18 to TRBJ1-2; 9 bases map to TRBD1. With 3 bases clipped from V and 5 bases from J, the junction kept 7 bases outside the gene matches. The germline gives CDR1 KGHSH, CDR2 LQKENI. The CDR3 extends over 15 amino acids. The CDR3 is CASSPRTGEVYGYTF. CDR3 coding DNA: TGTGCCAGCTCACCCAGGACAGGGGAGGTGTATGGCTACACCTTC.

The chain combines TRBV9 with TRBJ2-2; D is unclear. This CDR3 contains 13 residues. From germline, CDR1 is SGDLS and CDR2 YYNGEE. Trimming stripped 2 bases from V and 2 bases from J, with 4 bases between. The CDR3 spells CASSVTNTGELFF. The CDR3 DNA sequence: TGTGCCAGCAGCGTTACAAACACCGGGGAGCTGTTTTTT.

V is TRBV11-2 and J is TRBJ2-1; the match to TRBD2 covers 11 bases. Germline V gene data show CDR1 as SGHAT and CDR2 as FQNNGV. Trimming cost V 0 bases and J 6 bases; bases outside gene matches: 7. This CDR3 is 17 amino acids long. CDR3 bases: TGTGCCAGCAGCTTAGATAACATCGGACTAGCGGGCAATGAGCAGTTCTTC. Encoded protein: CASSLDNIGLAGNEQFF. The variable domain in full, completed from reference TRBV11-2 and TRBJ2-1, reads EAGVAQSPRYKIIEKRQSVAFWCNPISGHATLYWYQQILGQGPKLLIQFQNNGVVDDSQLPKDRFSAERLKGVDSTLKIQPAKLEDSAVYLCASSLDNIGLAGNEQFFGPGTRLTVL.

The CDR3 DNA reads as TGTGCCAGCAGCTTGGCAGTCGGTAGTACGAATACGCAGTATTTT. Translation gives CASSLAVGSTNTQYF. The gene calls are TRBV5-4 and TRBJ2-3; no clear D gene. Germline CDR1 reads SGHNT; CDR2 reads YYREEE (reference sequence). V was shortened by 0 bases and J by 7 bases, with 15 bases between the two germline ends. CDR3 length: 15 amino acids.

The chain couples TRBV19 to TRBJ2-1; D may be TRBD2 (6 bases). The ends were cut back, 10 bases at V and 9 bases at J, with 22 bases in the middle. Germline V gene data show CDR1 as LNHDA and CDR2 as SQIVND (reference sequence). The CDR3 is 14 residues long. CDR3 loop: CATSHPPAGSEQFF. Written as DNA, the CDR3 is TGTGCCACCTCACACCCCCCGGCGGGGAGTGAGCAGTTCTTC.

The CDR3, as DNA: TGTGCCAGCAGTCCCCGGGACAGTAACAATCAGCCCCAGCATTTT. As protein: CASSPRDSNNQPQHF. This chain uses TRBV6-6 with TRBJ1-5, with 7 bases lining up with TRBD1. V lost 5 bases to trimming and J lost 3 bases; unmatched junction nucleotides: 7. Germline V CDR1 and CDR2: MNHNY, SVGAGI (reference sequence). The CDR3 covers 15 residues.

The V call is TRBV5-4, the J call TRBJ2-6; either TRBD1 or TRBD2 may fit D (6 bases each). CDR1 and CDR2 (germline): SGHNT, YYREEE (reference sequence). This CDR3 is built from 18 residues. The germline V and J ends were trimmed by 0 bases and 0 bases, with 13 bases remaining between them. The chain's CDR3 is CASSLGGTFTSGANVLTF. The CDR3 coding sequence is TGTGCCAGCAGCTTGGGCGGGACATTCACCTCTGGGGCCAACGTCCTGACTTTC.

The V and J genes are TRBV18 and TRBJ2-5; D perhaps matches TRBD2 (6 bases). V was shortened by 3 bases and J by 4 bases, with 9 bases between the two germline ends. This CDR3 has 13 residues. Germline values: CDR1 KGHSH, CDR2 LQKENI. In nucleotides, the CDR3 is TGTGCCAGCTCACCTTTCGGGGGAGAGACCCAGTACTTC. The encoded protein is CASSPFGGETQYF. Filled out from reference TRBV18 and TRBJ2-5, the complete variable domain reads NAGVMQNPRHLVRRRGQEARLRCSPMKGHSHVYWYRQLPEEGLKFMVYLQKENIIDESGMPKERFSAEFPKEGPSILRIQQVVRGDSAAYFCASSPFGGETQYFGPGTRLLVL.